The 8 T cell receptor beta chains below all came from one sample that was sequenced in a study of CD8 T cells in Susac syndrome. An amount of RNA that ranged from about 0.45 to 1 ug was reverse transcribed with random hexamers. A single record per CDR3 protein comes from TCRdb applying MiXCR to the immunoSEQ multiplex PCR reads. The table records more than 130,000 distinct CDR3 sequences, 90% to 95% of them present only once. Sequenced sample: CD8+ T cells from PBMCs. These TCRs come from a human donor in good health.

The gene calls are TRBV5-4 and TRBJ1-1; no reliable D call. With 2 bases removed from V and 1 base from J, the gap between germline ends came to 9 bases. The CDR3 has 14 amino acids. The V gene's germline CDR1 is SGHNT and CDR2 YYREEE (reference sequence). CDR3 DNA sequence: TGTGCCAGCAGCTTAAAAGGGCCGAACACTGAAGCTTTCTTT. It yields the protein CASSLKGPNTEAFF.

The chain combines TRBV20-1 with TRBJ2-1; the D is unclear. The V end was cut by 4 bases, the J end by 6 bases, with 10 bases between. The CDR3 contains 12 residues. CDR1 is DFQATT and CDR2 is SNEGSKA in the germline V gene (reference sequence). In DNA form, the CDR3 reads TGCAGTGCTAAGCCTAGTCCCAATGAGCAGTTCTTC. This codes for CSAKPSPNEQFF.

V is TRBV20-1 and J is TRBJ2-5; possible D gene TRBD2, 6 bases. Trimming removed 3 bases at V and 4 bases at J, with 12 bases between. The germline CDR1 and CDR2 sequences are DFQATT and SNEGSKA (reference sequence). This CDR3 region has 13 residues. CDR3 sequence (DNA): TGCAGTGCTAGCGGGAGCGGGCGAGAGACCCAGTACTTC. Amino acids: CSASGSGRETQYF.

The chain employs TRBV28 and TRBJ2-7; 8 bases are shared with TRBD2. The J segment lost 0 bases and the V segment lost 5 bases, leaving 6 bases of the junction unmatched. Germline-derived CDR1 and CDR2 are MDHEN and SYDVKM. The CDR3 covers 15 residues. The CDR3 DNA reads TGTGCCAGCAGTCCGAGCGGGAGCCCCTCCTACGAGCAGTACTTC. Translated, it gives CASSPSGSPSYEQYF.

The chain uses TRBV27 and TRBJ2-1, with D perhaps matching TRBD2 (6 bases). V shed 4 bases and J shed 10 bases, with 17 bases lying between them. Per germline, CDR1 MNHEY and CDR2 SMNVEV (reference sequence). The CDR3 length is 14 residues. The DNA of the CDR3 is TGTGCCAGCAGTTCAACGGGAGTGGTTGGAGAGCAGTTCTTC. Translating it yields CASSSTGVVGEQFF.

The V call is TRBV27, the J call TRBJ2-5; possible D gene TRBD2, 6 bases. Germline values: CDR1 MNHEY, CDR2 SMNVEV (reference sequence). CDR3 size: 11 residues. V dropped 8 bases and J dropped 7 bases, with 11 bases sitting between them. The CDR3 DNA sequence: TGTGCCAGCCGAACCGGGGGGACCCAGTACTTC. Protein sequence: CASRTGGTQYF.

V is TRBV7-9 and J is TRBJ2-7; D not resolved. From germline, CDR1 is SEHNR and CDR2 FQNEAQ (reference sequence). This CDR3 spans 12 amino acids. Trimming took off 6 bases at V and 0 bases at J, with 6 bases between the two ends. The CDR3 loop is CASRASSYEQYF. CDR3 DNA sequence: TGTGCCAGCAGGGCGTCCTCCTACGAGCAGTACTTC.

V gene TRBV7-9 combines with J gene TRBJ2-1; 13 nucleotides align to TRBD2. CDR1 and CDR2 from the germline V gene are SEHNR and FQNEAQ (reference sequence). CDR3 length equals 16 residues. J lost 7 bases, V lost 5 bases, and 8 bases had no gene match. CDR3: CASSHGTSGKENEQFF. The CDR3 DNA is TGTGCCAGCAGCCACGGGACTAGCGGGAAGGAGAATGAGCAGTTCTTC.